This TCR beta chain is from a study of identical twins. In TCRdb, the 5' RACE reads were re-called with MiXCR into one record per CDR3 protein. The sample consists of 420,000 or so distinct CDR3 sequences, about 18% of them appearing once. Among all donors, each was a healthy Caucasian. Sequencing was done on a sample of naive T cells sorted from blood. This clonotype was obtained from a man aged 45-60 years in good health.

Written as DNA, the CDR3 is TGTGCCAGCAGTACCATCTCGGCGGACACTGAAGCTTTCTTT. It specifies CASSTISADTEAFF. The chain combines TRBV7-2 with TRBJ1-1; D is unclear. CDR1 and CDR2 (germline): SGHTA, FQGNSA. CDR3 length equals 14 residues. Trimming cost V 6 bases and J 3 bases, with 14 bases left between them.